The clone carrying this T cell receptor (beta chain) was seen more than once but under ten times. The data were obtained in a study of identical twins. TCRdb reanalysed the 5' RACE reads using MiXCR and keeps one entry per CDR3 protein. Here the sample spans 300,000 to 350,000 distinct CDR3 sequences, approximately 13% being singletons. The data were also submitted as part of a second study, on yellow fever vaccine responses in identical twins.

The clonotype was recovered from a woman aged 18-35 years in good health. Sequencing used CD8+ T cells sorted from blood.

CDR3: CAGLDSRGGYTF. The DNA for the CDR3 is TGTGCCGGATTGGATTCCCGGGGTGGCTACACCTTC. The chain employs TRBV7-9 and TRBJ1-2, with no clear D. This CDR3 has 12 residues. Trimming removed 11 bases at V and 7 bases at J, with 17 bases between. Germline V CDR1 and CDR2: SEHNR, FQNEAQ (reference sequence). Variable domain in full (rest from reference TRBV7-9 and TRBJ1-2): DTGVSQNPRHKITKRGQNVTFRCDPISEHNRLYWYRQTLGQGPEFLTYFQNEAQLEKSRLLSDRFSAERPKGSFSTLEIQRTEQGDSAMYLCAGLDSRGGYTFGSGTRLTVV.